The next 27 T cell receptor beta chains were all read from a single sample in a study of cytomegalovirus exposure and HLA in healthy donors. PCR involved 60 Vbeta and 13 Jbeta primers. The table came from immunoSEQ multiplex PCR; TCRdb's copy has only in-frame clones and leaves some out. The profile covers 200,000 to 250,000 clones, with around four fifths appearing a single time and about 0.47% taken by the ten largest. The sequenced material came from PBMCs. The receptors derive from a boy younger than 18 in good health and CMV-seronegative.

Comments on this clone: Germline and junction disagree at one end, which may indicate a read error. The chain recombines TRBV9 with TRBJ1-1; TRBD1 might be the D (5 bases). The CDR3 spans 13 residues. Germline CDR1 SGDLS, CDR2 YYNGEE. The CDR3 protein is CAGSGRQYTEAFF. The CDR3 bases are TGTGCCGGCAGCGGCAGACAGTACACTGAAGCTTTCTTT.

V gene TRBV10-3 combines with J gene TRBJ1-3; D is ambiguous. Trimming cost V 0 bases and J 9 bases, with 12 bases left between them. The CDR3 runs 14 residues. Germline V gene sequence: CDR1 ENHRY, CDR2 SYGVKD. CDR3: CAISESSLRGTIYF. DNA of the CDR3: TGTGCCATCAGTGAGTCCTCACTGAGAGGCACCATATATTTT.

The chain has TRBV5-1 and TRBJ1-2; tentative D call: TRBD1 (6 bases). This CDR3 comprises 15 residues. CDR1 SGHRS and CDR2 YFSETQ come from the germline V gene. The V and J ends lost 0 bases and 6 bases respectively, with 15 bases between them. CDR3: CASSLGYGTPNGYTF. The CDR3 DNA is TGCGCCAGCAGCTTGGGATACGGGACACCCAATGGCTACACCTTC. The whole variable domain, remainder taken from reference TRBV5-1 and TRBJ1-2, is KAGVTQTPRYLIKTRGQQVTLSCSPISGHRSVSWYQQTPGQGLQFLFEYFSETQRNKGNFPGRFSGRQFSNSRSEMNVSTLELGDSALYLCASSLGYGTPNGYTFGSGTRLTVV.

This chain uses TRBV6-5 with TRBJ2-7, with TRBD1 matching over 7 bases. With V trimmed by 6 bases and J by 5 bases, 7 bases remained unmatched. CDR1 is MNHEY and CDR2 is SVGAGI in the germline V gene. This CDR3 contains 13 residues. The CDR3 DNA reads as TGTGCCAGCAGCCGCGACAGGGACCACGAGCAGTACTTC. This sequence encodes CASSRDRDHEQYF.

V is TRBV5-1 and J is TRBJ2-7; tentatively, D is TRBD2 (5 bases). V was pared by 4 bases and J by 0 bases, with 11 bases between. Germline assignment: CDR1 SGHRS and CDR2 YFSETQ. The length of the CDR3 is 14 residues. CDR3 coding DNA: TGCGCCAGCAGCCCCTTGGGGAGCTCCTACGAGCAGTACTTC. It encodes CASSPLGSSYEQYF.

The DNA for the CDR3 is TGCGCCAGCAGTGTTGTGGGAGGGTCCTACAATGAGCAGTTCTTC. This codes for CASSVVGGSYNEQFF. This chain joins TRBV10-2 and TRBJ2-1, with TRBD2 matching over 7 bases. The CDR3 has 15 amino acids. V was pared by 4 bases and J by 1 base, with 4 bases of the junction left unmatched. The germline V gene encodes CDR1 WSHSY and CDR2 SAAADI.

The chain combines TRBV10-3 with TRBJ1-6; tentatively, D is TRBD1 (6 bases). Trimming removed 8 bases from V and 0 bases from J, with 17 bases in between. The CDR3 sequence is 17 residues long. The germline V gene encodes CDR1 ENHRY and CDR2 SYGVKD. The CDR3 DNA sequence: TGTGCCATCCGGGGCCAGGGGAAGAGCTCCTATAATTCACCCCTCCACTTT. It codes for CAIRGQGKSSYNSPLHF.

The CDR3 sequence is CASTPGAGGTEAFF. The CDR3 DNA follows: TGTGCCAGCACACCAGGGGCAGGGGGCACTGAAGCTTTCTTT. The gene calls are TRBV5-6 and TRBJ1-1; 7 nucleotides line up with TRBD1. There are 14 residues in the CDR3. Germline CDR1 reads SGHDT; CDR2 reads YYEEEE. Trimming at V came to 6 bases and at J to 4 bases, leaving 9 bases not matched to a gene.

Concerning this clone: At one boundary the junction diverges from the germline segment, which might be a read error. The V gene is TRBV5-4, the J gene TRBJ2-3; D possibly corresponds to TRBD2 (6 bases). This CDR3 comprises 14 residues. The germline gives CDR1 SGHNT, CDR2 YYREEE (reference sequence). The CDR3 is CAGSPGTSTDTQYF. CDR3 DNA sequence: TGTGCCGGCAGCCCCGGGACTAGCACAGATACGCAGTATTTT.

DNA for the CDR3: TGTGCCAGCAGATACGGACAGGGCAGCACCGGGGAGCTGTTTTTT. Amino acids: CASRYGQGSTGELFF. V and J are TRBV5-5 and TRBJ2-2, with 8 bases identical to TRBD1. V shed 5 bases, J shed 4 bases, and the junction held 7 bases outside the gene matches. Germline lookup yields CDR1 SGHKS and CDR2 YYEKEE (reference sequence). The CDR3 is 15 amino acids. Based on the CDR3 plus reference TRBV5-5 and TRBJ2-2, the full variable domain is DAGVTQSPTHLIKTRGQQVTLRCSPISGHKSVSWYQQVLGQGPQFIFQYYEKEERGRGNFPDRFSARQFPNYSSELNVNALLLGDSALYLCASRYGQGSTGELFFGEGSRLTVL.

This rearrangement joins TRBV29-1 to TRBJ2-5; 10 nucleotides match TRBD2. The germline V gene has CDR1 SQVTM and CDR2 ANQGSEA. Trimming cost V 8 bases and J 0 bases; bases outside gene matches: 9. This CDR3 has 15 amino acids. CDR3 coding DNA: TGCAGCATTAATCTGCTAGCGGGAGACCAAGAGACCCAGTACTTC. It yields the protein CSINLLAGDQETQYF. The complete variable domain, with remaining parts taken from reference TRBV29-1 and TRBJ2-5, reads SAVISQKPSRDICQRGTSLTIQCQVDSQVTMMFWYRQQPGQSLTLIATANQGSEATYESGFVIDKFPISRPNLTFSTLTVSNMSPEDSSIYLCSINLLAGDQETQYFGPGTRLLVL.

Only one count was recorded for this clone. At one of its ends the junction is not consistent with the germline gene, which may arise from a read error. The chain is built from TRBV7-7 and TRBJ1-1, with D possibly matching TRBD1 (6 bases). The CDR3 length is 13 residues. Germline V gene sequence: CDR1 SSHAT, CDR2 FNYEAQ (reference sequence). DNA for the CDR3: TGTGCTAGCAGCTTACGACAGGACACTGAAGCTTTCTTT. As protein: CASSLRQDTEAFF.

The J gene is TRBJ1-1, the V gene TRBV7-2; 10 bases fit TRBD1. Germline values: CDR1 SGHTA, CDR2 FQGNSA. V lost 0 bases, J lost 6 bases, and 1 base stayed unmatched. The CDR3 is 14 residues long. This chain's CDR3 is CASSLAGQGSEAFF. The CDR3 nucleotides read TGTGCCAGCAGCTTAGCGGGACAGGGGTCTGAAGCTTTCTTT.

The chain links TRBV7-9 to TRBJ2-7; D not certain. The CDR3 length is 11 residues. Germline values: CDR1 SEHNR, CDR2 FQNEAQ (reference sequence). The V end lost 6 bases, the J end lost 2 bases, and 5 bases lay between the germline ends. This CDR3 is CASSYTYEQYF. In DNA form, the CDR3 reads TGTGCCAGCAGTTATACCTACGAGCAGTACTTC.

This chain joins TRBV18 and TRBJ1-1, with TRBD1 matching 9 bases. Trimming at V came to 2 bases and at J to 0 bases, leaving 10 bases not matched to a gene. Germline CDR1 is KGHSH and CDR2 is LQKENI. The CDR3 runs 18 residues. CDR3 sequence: CASSPSRTGAFVNTEAFF. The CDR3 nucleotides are TGTGCCAGCTCACCATCCAGGACAGGGGCGTTCGTGAACACTGAAGCTTTCTTT.

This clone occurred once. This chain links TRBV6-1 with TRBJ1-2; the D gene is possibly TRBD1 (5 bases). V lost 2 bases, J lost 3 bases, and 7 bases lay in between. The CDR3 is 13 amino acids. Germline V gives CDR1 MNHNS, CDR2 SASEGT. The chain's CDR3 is CASSEQGHYGYTF. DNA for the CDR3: TGTGCCAGCAGTGAACAGGGTCACTATGGCTACACCTTC.

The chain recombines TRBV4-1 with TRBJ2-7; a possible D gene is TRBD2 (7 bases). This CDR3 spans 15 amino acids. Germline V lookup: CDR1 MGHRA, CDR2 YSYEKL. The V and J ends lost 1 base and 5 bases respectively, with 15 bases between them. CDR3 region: CASSQVEGGPHEQYF. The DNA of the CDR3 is TGCGCCAGCAGCCAAGTAGAGGGGGGGCCCCACGAGCAGTACTTC.

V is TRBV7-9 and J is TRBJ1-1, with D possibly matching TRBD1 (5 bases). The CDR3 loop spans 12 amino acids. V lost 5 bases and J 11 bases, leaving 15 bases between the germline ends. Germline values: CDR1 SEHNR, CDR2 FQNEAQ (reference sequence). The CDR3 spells CASSQGGIGAFF. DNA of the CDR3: TGTGCCAGCAGCCAGGGAGGGATAGGGGCTTTCTTT. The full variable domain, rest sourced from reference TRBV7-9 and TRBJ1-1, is DTGVSQNPRHKITKRGQNVTFRCDPISEHNRLYWYRQTLGQGPEFLTYFQNEAQLEKSRLLSDRFSAERPKGSFSTLEIQRTEQGDSAMYLCASSQGGIGAFFGQGTRLTVV.

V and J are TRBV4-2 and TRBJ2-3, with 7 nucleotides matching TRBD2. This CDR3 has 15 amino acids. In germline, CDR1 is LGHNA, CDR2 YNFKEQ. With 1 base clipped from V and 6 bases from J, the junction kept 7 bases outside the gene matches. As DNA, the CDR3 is TGTGCCAGCAGCCAAGTTAGCGGGCTGGGGGATACGCAGTATTTT. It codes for CASSQVSGLGDTQYF.

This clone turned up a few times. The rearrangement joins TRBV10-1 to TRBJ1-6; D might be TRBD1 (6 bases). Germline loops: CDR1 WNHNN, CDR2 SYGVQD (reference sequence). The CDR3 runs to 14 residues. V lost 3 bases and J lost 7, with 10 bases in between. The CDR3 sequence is CASSDEGGNSPLHF. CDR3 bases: TGCGCCAGCAGTGACGAGGGGGGGAATTCACCCCTCCACTTT.

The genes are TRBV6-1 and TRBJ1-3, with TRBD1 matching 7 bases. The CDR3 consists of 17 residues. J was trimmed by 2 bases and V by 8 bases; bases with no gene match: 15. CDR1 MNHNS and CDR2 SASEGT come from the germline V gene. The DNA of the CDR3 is TGTGCCAGCCGTGGTTCGGGAGACAGGGCTGCTGGAAACACCATATATTTT. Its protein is CASRGSGDRAAGNTIYF.

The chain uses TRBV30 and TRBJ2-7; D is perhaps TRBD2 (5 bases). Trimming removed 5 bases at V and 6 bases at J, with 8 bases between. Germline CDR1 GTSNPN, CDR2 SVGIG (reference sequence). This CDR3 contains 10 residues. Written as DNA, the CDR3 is TGTGCCTGGGGGAGCGGCGAGCAGTACTTC. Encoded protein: CAWGSGEQYF.

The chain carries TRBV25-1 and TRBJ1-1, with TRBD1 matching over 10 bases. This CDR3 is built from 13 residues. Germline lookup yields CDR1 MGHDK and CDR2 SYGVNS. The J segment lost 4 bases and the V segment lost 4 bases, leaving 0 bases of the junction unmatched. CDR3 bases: TGTGCCAGCAGTGGACAGGGGGCCACTGAAGCTTTCTTT. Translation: CASSGQGATEAFF.

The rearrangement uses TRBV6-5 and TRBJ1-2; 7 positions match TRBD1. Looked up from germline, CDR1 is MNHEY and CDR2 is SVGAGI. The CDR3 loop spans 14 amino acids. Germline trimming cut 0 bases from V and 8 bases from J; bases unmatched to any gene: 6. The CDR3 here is CASSYSEGARGYTF. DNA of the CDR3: TGTGCCAGCAGTTACTCTGAGGGGGCCCGGGGCTACACCTTC.

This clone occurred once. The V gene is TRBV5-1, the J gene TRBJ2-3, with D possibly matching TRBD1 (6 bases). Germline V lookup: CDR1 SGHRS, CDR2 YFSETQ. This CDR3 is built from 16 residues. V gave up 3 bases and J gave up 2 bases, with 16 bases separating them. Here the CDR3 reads CASSSTQGSITDTQYF. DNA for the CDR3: TGCGCCAGCAGCTCGACGCAGGGGTCTATCACAGATACGCAGTATTTT. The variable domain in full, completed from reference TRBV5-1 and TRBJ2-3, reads KAGVTQTPRYLIKTRGQQVTLSCSPISGHRSVSWYQQTPGQGLQFLFEYFSETQRNKGNFPGRFSGRQFSNSRSEMNVSTLELGDSALYLCASSSTQGSITDTQYFGPGTRLTVL.

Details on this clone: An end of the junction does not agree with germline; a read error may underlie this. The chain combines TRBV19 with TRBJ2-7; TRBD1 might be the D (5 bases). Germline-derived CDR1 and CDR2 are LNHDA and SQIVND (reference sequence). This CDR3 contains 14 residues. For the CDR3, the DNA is TGTGCCAGTAGGATAGGACATAGCTCCTACGAGCAGTACTTC. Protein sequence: CASRIGHSSYEQYF.

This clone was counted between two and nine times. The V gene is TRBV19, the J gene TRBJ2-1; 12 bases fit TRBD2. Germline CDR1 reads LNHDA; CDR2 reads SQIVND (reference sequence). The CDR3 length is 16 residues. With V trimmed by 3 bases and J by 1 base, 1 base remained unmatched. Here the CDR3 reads CASSILAGGSYNEQFF. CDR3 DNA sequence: TGTGCCAGTAGTATCCTAGCGGGGGGGTCCTACAATGAGCAGTTCTTC.